The T cell receptor beta chain described here comes from a study of T-cell memory formation after mild COVID-19. General study points: Clones which contracted sat mainly in CM and EM if CD4+, and in EMRA if CD8+.

Via MiXCR, TCRdb re-called the 5' RACE reads, giving one row per CDR3 protein. The table lists under 450,000 distinct CDR3 sequences, around 22% of them singletons, with about an eighth in the top ten. This CDR3 spans 12 amino acids. The germline CDR1 and CDR2 sequences are DFQATT and SNEGSKA (reference sequence). Trimming pared 2 bases from V and 7 bases from J, leaving 11 bases between. This clonotype was observed a few times. Its target is not known. This rearrangement joins TRBV20-1 to TRBJ2-5; TRBD1 might be the D (5 bases). The sample consisted of PBMCs or a T cell subset sorted from them (not recorded which). The sequence was collected from an adult woman who had mild COVID-19 (a few samples of this study predate the infection). Cell type and time point are not known. The CDR3 DNA follows: TGCAGTGCTAGACCTCAAGGGGCGACCCAGTACTTC. Translation gives CSARPQGATQYF.